This TCR beta chain was profiled in a study of blood T cell repertoires in COVID-19. Across the whole study: Both acute and convalescent COVID-19 samples were obtained from the United States, Italy and Spain. T cells, B-cell-depleted T cells, or PBMCs provided the cDNA or gDNA that served as material.

This CDR3 comprises 16 residues. Trimming pared 6 bases from V and 5 bases from J, leaving 20 bases between. Germline V gene lookup returns CDR1 LNHDA and CDR2 SQIVND (reference sequence). How the authors handled the data: Amplification of reference gene primers was used by the study to estimate nucleated cell counts. Libraries were prepared by immunoSEQ multiplex PCR; TCRdb keeps only in-frame clonotypes and omits some of them. V and J calls and clone size are copied from that table; D and trimming were computed from the DNA. Of 55,000 to 70,000 clones listed, around 87% are singletons. The V gene is TRBV19, the J gene TRBJ2-1; D remains unclear. Source material: peripheral blood. This receptor was obtained from a man in his 60s with active or convalescent COVID-19. In DNA, the CDR3 is TGTGCCAGTAGAAGGTTTAAGAGGAGCCCCGACAATGAGCAGTTCTTC. Protein sequence: CASRRFKRSPDNEQFF.